Included here is one T cell receptor (beta chain) sequence, with context. The sample contains more than one DNA sequence encoding this CDR3. This sample is part of a study of blood T cell repertoires in COVID-19. Study at large: Spain, Italy and the United States supplied samples that represented acute and convalescent COVID-19. PBMCs, B-cell-depleted T cells, or T cells were the source of the cDNA or gDNA that made up the material.

Under the authors' procedure: Reference gene primer amplification yielded estimated nucleated cell counts. Repertoires were generated with immunoSEQ multiplex PCR, while TCRdb's copy carries only in-frame clones and drops some. The DNA was the basis for D and trimming; V, J and clone size are from that table. Of 220,000 or so clones in the sample, almost 85% were seen once. This CDR3 contains 16 residues. The ends lost 1 base at V and 1 base at J; junction bases unmatched: 2. Germline V CDR1 and CDR2: MGHRA, YSYEKL. V gene TRBV4-1 combines with J gene TRBJ1-5, with TRBD1 matching 9 bases. The receptor comes from a woman older than 75 with acute or convalescent COVID-19. Sequencing used peripheral blood. The CDR3 sequence: CASSQGTGVSNQPQHF. The CDR3 DNA is TGCGCCAGCAGCCAAGGGACAGGGGTGAGCAATCAGCCCCAGCATTTT.